This passage covers 10 T cell receptor delta chains from one sample sequenced in a study of gamma-delta chains in newborns, infants, children. TCRdb used CATT to re-call clones from the reads. The sample records 950 to 1,500 delta-chain clones, less than 4.5% being singletons. Sequenced: blood. These receptors all stem from a child who was a newborn, infant or young child, either healthy, febrile or measles-vaccinated (not recorded which).

A note on this clone: A far larger clone differs by one base, so this is likely a read error. The J gene is TRDJ1, the V gene TRDV2; D ambiguous. This CDR3 spans 18 amino acids. CDR1 and CDR2 from the germline V gene are GEAIGNYY and EKD. Trimming took 0 bases from V and 7 from J, leaving 26 bases between them. The DNA for the CDR3 is TGTGCCTGTGACACCGTGAGTCGATTCCCACGCTTATTCGGTAAACTCATCTTT. Translating gives CACDTVSRFPRLFGKLIF.

This clone was observed a handful of times. TCRdb's protein for this DNA is that of a much larger clone and differs from the translation at residue 3, likely a read error; the protein shown is the DNA translation. V is TRDV2 and J is TRDJ3; 9 positions agree with TRDD3. The CDR3 is 16 residues long. Per the germline V gene, CDR1 is GEAIGNYY and CDR2 is EKD. CDR3 DNA: TGTGCCCGTGACTGGGGGAGCTCCTGGGACACCCGACAGATGTTTTTC. This gives the protein CARDWGSSWDTRQMFF.

By share, this clone counts as medium-sized. The gene calls are TRDV1 and TRDJ1; maybe TRDD2 (5 bases). This CDR3 has 21 residues. The V end was cut by 1 base, the J end by 0 bases, with 27 bases between. Germline-derived CDR1 and CDR2 are TSWWSYY and QGS. The CDR3 region has the DNA TGTGCTCTTGGGGAACCCCTGGAGGCTTCCGGTTTGTACTCGTACACCGATAAACTCATCTTT. Protein product: CALGEPLEASGLYSYTDKLIF.

In the case of this clone: Given a much more abundant clone one base away, this may be a read error. The chain is built from TRDV2 and TRDJ1; 11 nucleotides match TRDD3. V shed 2 bases, J shed 1 base, and the junction held 11 bases outside the gene matches. The germline gives CDR1 GEAIGNYY, CDR2 EKD. This CDR3 has 18 residues. This CDR3 is CACDSFLLGDKGTDKLIF. DNA for the CDR3: TGTGCCTGTGACAGCTTCTTACTGGGGGATAAGGGCACCGATAAACTCATCTTT.

This clone occurred a few times. TCRdb has a much larger clone's protein, which differs at residue 12 from the translation of this DNA, likely because of a read error; what is shown is the protein translated from the DNA. The rearrangement uses TRDV2 and TRDJ1; 11 nucleotides match TRDD3. This CDR3 is built from 13 residues. Germline-derived CDR1 and CDR2 are GEAIGNYY and EKD. The CDR3 region is CACAYWGINKLTF. The CDR3 DNA is TGTGCCTGTGCCTACTGGGGGATAAATAAACTCACCTTT.

By sample share, this clone is large. Other DNA sequences of this sample code for an identical CDR3. The chain recombines TRDV2 with TRDJ1; TRDD3 matches at 9 bases. V shed 2 bases, J shed 0 bases, and the junction held 12 bases outside the gene matches. The CDR3 loop spans 18 amino acids. Germline assignment: CDR1 GEAIGNYY and CDR2 EKD. Here the CDR3 DNA reads TGTGCCTGTGACAAGGCGGTGGGGGATATAGGGGACACCGATAAACTCATCTTT. Its protein is CACDKAVGDIGDTDKLIF.

The chain recombines TRDV1 with TRDJ1, with 13 bases that match TRDD3. The CDR3 is made up of 21 amino acids. V lost 2 bases and J lost 1; bases outside the gene matches: 16. Germline CDR1 TSWWSYY, CDR2 QGS. Written as DNA, the CDR3 is TGTGCTCTTGGGGAAGAAGCTTCCTACTGGGGGATACGAAAACGCACCGATAAACTCATCTTT. Residues: CALGEEASYWGIRKRTDKLIF.

On this clone itself: Only one base separates this from a far larger clonotype, so it likely reflects a read error. This CDR3 is also generated by other DNA sequences in the sample. This chain joins TRDV2 and TRDJ1, with 13 bases that match TRDD3. Germline V gives CDR1 GEAIGNYY, CDR2 EKD. This CDR3 is 22 amino acids long. V shed 0 bases, J shed 7 bases, and the junction held 25 bases outside the gene matches. The DNA for the CDR3 is TGTGCCTGTGACACCGCTGGCCATCACCGTTTACTGGGGGATACGAGCCCTCCTAAACTCATCTTT. Protein: CACDTAGHHRLLGDTSPPKLIF.

This clone is large by share. The sample holds other DNA sequences that translate to the same CDR3. This chain links TRDV1 with TRDJ1; 8 bases agree with TRDD3. The CDR3 contains 20 residues. J was trimmed by 0 bases and V by 2 bases; bases with no gene match: 17. The germline gives CDR1 TSWWSYY, CDR2 QGS. CDR3 loop: CALGEEVWGGIRRYTDKLIF. The CDR3 region has the DNA TGTGCTCTTGGGGAAGAGGTCTGGGGAGGGATACGTAGATACACCGATAAACTCATCTTT.

As concerns this clone: This likely stems from a read error, as it lies one base from a far larger clone. This specimen includes other DNA sequences encoding the same CDR3. The gene calls are TRDV2 and TRDJ1; 8 bases are shared with TRDD3. CDR1 is GEAIGNYY and CDR2 is EKD in the germline V gene. The CDR3 is 15 amino acids. The CDR3 DNA follows: TGTGCCTGCCATACTGGGGGTCCGTACACCGACAAACTCATCTTT. Its protein product is CACHTGGPYTDKLIF.